This section outlines one TCR beta chain sequence together with its context. Its antigen remains unknown. These data belong to a study of blood T cells in healthy people across ages. Study observations and caveats: Donors of long life had a larger count of naive CD4+ cells and greater diversity than aged donors.

Next came a second PCR, run for about 7 to 11 cycles, which used a sample-barcoded 5' primer along with a J-beta primer mix. TCRdb independently ran MiXCR on the 5' RACE reads; one entry per CDR3 protein. The top ten hold less than 2.5% of the sample, which has 1.5 million to 2 million distinct CDR3 sequences, around 50% seen once. Trimming took 3 bases from V and 1 from J, leaving 12 bases between them. The CDR3 covers 14 residues. From germline, CDR1 is DFQATT and CDR2 SNEGSKA (reference sequence). The specimen was blood. The genes are TRBV20-1 and TRBJ2-5; perhaps TRBD2 as D (6 bases). This sequence was found in a woman aged 40 to 50 in good health. CDR3 in amino acids: CSARGLAGQETQYF. DNA for the CDR3: TGCAGTGCTAGGGGACTCGCGGGCCAAGAGACCCAGTACTTC.